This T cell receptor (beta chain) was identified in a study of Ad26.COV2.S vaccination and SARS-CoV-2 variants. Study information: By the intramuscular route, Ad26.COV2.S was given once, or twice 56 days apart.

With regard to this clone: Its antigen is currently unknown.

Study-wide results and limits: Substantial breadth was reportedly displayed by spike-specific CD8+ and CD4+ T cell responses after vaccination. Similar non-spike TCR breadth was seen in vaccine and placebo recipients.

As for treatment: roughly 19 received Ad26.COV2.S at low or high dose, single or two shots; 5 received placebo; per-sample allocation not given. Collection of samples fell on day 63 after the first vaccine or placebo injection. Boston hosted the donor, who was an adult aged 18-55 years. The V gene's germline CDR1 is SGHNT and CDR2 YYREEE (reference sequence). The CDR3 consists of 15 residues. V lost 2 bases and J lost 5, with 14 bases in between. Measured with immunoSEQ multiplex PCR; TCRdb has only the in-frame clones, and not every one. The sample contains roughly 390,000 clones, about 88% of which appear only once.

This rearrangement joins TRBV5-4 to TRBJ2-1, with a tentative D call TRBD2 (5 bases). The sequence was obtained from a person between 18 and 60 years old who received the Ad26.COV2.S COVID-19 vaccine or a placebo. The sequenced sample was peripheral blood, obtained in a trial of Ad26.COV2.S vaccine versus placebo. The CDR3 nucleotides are TGTGCCAGCAGCTTTAGGACTGTCCCAGACAATGAGCAGTTCTTC. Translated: CASSFRTVPDNEQFF.